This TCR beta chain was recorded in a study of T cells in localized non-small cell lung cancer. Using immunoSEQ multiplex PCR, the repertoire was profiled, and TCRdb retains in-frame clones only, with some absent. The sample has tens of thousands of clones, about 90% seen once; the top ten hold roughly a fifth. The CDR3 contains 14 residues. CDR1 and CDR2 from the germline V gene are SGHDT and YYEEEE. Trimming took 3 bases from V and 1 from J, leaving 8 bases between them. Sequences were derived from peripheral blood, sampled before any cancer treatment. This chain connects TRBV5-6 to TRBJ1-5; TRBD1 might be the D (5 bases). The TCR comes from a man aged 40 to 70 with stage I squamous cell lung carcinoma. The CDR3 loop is CASSSGWSNQPQHF. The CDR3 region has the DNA TGTGCCAGCAGCTCAGGGTGGAGCAATCAGCCCCAGCATTTT.